This T cell receptor beta chain was recovered during a study of T cells in Graves' hyperthyroidism and ophthalmopathy. Amplification of TCR beta CDR3 regions was performed using RNA transcripts as template. The primer set for the first-round RT-PCR of the TCR CDR3 was HTBI. TCRdb passed the multiplex PCR reads through MiXCR, listing each CDR3 protein once. The table includes around 610,000 distinct CDR3 sequences, approximately 15% detected once. Losses at the gene ends were 4 bases for V and 8 bases for J; bases not matched to a gene: 14. CDR3 length: 16 amino acids. Germline-derived CDR1 and CDR2 are SGDLS and YYNGEE.

This clonotype originated in a woman aged 40 to 55 with Graves' ophthalmopathy. The V gene is TRBV9, the J gene TRBJ1-2; 10 bases are shared with TRBD1. Material for sequencing was blood. In DNA form, the CDR3 reads TGTGCCAGCAGCCAACTCAGGGACAGGGGTGATACGGGCTACACCTTC. Protein product: CASSQLRDRGDTGYTF.